This record covers a single T cell receptor beta chain. These data come from a study of control samples from healthy donors and cancer patients. The germline V gene has CDR1 MDHEN and CDR2 SYDVKM. The CDR3 runs to 13 residues. Germline trimming cut 7 bases from V and 6 bases from J; bases unmatched to any gene: 6. Libraries were prepared by immunoSEQ multiplex PCR; TCRdb keeps only in-frame clonotypes and omits some of them. The table includes 70,000 to 90,000 clones, roughly 93% detected once. The sequence was collected from a woman in her late teens or twenties in good health. Sequencing was done on a sample of blood. The chain has TRBV28 and TRBJ2-1, with 7 bases aligning to TRBD1. The CDR3 protein is CASIRQGSNEQFF. The CDR3 coding sequence is TGTGCCAGCATCAGACAGGGAAGCAATGAGCAGTTCTTC.